This passage covers 10 T cell receptor beta chains from one sample sequenced in a study of blood T cell repertoires in COVID-19. Clones were read by immunoSEQ multiplex PCR, and TCRdb kept only the in-frame ones, dropping some. Here the sample spans approximately 450,000 clones, 70% to 90% being singletons. Sequences were obtained from PBMCs or T cells enriched from blood (not recorded which). The receptors stem from a woman aged 18-29 years with acute COVID-19.

In DNA form, the CDR3 reads TGTGCCAGCAGCTCTGGACATCTTGGTGAGCAGTTCTTC. Amino acids: CASSSGHLGEQFF. The rearrangement links TRBV11-3 to TRBJ2-1, with a possible D match to TRBD1 (5 bases). CDR1 and CDR2 from the germline V gene are SGHNT and YENEEA. The CDR3 has 13 amino acids. The V end lost 4 bases, the J end lost 9 bases, and 13 bases lay between the germline ends.

The chain uses TRBV9 and TRBJ2-5; 8 bases are shared with TRBD1. V was pared by 2 bases and J by 5 bases, with 11 bases of the junction left unmatched. The germline CDR1 and CDR2 sequences are SGDLS and YYNGEE. The CDR3 runs to 16 residues. In nucleotides, the CDR3 is TGTGCCAGCAGCGTGGCACGGACAGGGCAAAGGGAGACCCAGTACTTC. It yields the protein CASSVARTGQRETQYF.

This chain joins TRBV10-3 and TRBJ1-3; no definite D call. Per the germline V gene, CDR1 is ENHRY and CDR2 is SYGVKD. The V end was cut by 7 bases, the J end by 4 bases, with 17 bases between. The CDR3 covers 15 residues. In DNA form, the CDR3 reads TGTGCCATCATCGAGCGGCCGCAGGACGGAAACACCATATATTTT. Translating it yields CAIIERPQDGNTIYF.

This clone was seen just once. V gene TRBV12-3 or TRBV12-4 combines with J gene TRBJ1-1; 8 bases align to TRBD1. There are 13 residues in the CDR3. V shed 7 bases and J 3 bases; nucleotides not matched to a gene: 4. The DNA for the CDR3 is TGTGCCAGCACAACAGGGGGACACACTGAAGCTTTCTTT. It codes for CASTTGGHTEAFF.

V is TRBV4-1 and J is TRBJ2-7; 9 nucleotides match TRBD1. V dropped 4 bases and J dropped 2; count of bases not matched to a gene: 12. The CDR3 extends over 17 amino acids. The germline gives CDR1 MGHRA, CDR2 YSYEKL. The CDR3 bases are TGCGCCAGCAGCCCACGACCGGGACAGGGAGTGCCCTACGAGCAGTACTTC. Residues: CASSPRPGQGVPYEQYF.

The chain is built from TRBV19 and TRBJ1-2; unclear D gene. The CDR3 extends over 13 amino acids. V was clipped by 4 bases and J by 7 bases, with 13 bases between them. The germline V gene has CDR1 LNHDA and CDR2 SQIVND (reference sequence). The CDR3 DNA reads as TGTGCCAGTAGTACTCTAGTCCTTCTTGGCTACACCTTC. Translation: CASSTLVLLGYTF.

This chain links TRBV3-1 (or the pseudogene TRBV3-2) with TRBJ2-3; 10 bases are shared with TRBD2. The CDR3 runs to 16 residues. V lost 4 bases, J lost 4 bases, and 8 bases stayed unmatched. From germline, CDR1 is LGHDT and CDR2 YNNKEL (reference sequence). In nucleotides, the CDR3 is TGTGCCAGCAGCCCGTCCCCCAGCGGGGGGGCAGATACGCAGTATTTT. Translation gives CASSPSPSGGADTQYF.

The chain employs TRBV19 and TRBJ1-5, with TRBD1 matching over 8 bases. Unmatched junction bases numbered 8, after V lost 7 bases and J lost 3 bases. The CDR3 runs to 15 residues. The germline CDR1 and CDR2 sequences are LNHDA and SQIVND (reference sequence). The CDR3 DNA follows: TGTGCCAGTACCTACGGGACAGGCTTCAATCAGCCCCAGCATTTT. It is translated as CASTYGTGFNQPQHF.

This chain connects TRBV5-1 to TRBJ2-7; tentatively, D is TRBD2 (6 bases). V lost 0 bases and J lost 3, with 10 bases in between. This CDR3 spans 14 amino acids. Germline assignment: CDR1 SGHRS and CDR2 YFSETQ. In DNA, the CDR3 is TGCGCCAGCAGCTTGGGCGGGAACGTCTACGAGCAGTACTTC. This sequence encodes CASSLGGNVYEQYF. Based on the CDR3 plus reference TRBV5-1 and TRBJ2-7, the full variable domain is KAGVTQTPRYLIKTRGQQVTLSCSPISGHRSVSWYQQTPGQGLQFLFEYFSETQRNKGNFPGRFSGRQFSNSRSEMNVSTLELGDSALYLCASSLGGNVYEQYFGPGTRLTVT.

The chain links TRBV19 to TRBJ2-1; D call uncertain. The CDR3 has 13 amino acids. V was pared by 3 bases and J by 5 bases, with 8 bases between. Germline-derived CDR1 and CDR2 are LNHDA and SQIVND (reference sequence). CDR3 coding DNA: TGTGCCAGTAGTATGTATGGAGACAATGAGCAGTTCTTC. Translated, it gives CASSMYGDNEQFF.